This record concerns one T cell receptor beta chain sequence. This entry belongs to a study of blood T cell repertoires in COVID-19. Profiling relied on immunoSEQ multiplex PCR, and the TCRdb table lists in-frame clones only, not all of them. This sample yields 35,000 to 50,000 clones, of which about 90% are seen a single time; 9.6% belongs to the top ten. This CDR3 is 16 amino acids long. V was pared by 7 bases and J by 2 bases, with 12 bases of the junction left unmatched. Per germline, CDR1 SGHNT and CDR2 YYREEE (reference sequence). This sequence was found in a woman of 80 years or more with active COVID-19. This chain links TRBV5-4 with TRBJ2-1, with 7 bases that match TRBD2. The material sequenced was peripheral blood. CDR3: CASLLDPGGTYNEQFF. The CDR3 DNA reads TGTGCCAGCCTCTTGGACCCGGGGGGTACCTACAATGAGCAGTTCTTC.